The 22 T cell receptor beta chains listed next were all sequenced from one sample in a study of blood T cells in healthy people across ages. Then a second PCR, running about 6 to 11 cycles, was carried out with a sample-barcoded 5' primer and a J-beta primer mix. Each CDR3 protein gets one entry after TCRdb re-called the 5' RACE reads with MiXCR. The sample holds around 1,900,000 distinct CDR3 sequences, about two fifths seen once. The sample was blood. These receptors came from a human donor in good health.

This clonotype has at least ten counts. The chain employs TRBV6-5 and TRBJ1-5; 10 positions agree with TRBD1. Germline V gene sequence: CDR1 MNHEY, CDR2 SVGAGI. Trimming cost V 2 bases and J 3 bases; bases outside gene matches: 10. The CDR3 is 18 residues long. This CDR3 reads CASSYDQPGQGFNQPQHF. DNA of the CDR3: TGTGCCAGCAGTTACGATCAACCGGGACAGGGGTTCAATCAGCCCCAGCATTTT.

The chain is built from TRBV30 and TRBJ1-1; D not certain. This CDR3 is 14 amino acids long. Germline CDR1 is GTSNPN and CDR2 is SVGIG (reference sequence). Trimming removed 4 bases at V and 3 bases at J, with 15 bases between. CDR3: CAWIQEIGYTEAFF. In nucleotides, the CDR3 is TGTGCCTGGATCCAAGAGATTGGGTACACTGAAGCTTTCTTT.

This clonotype has a count of ten or more. This chain uses TRBV7-2 with TRBJ2-3, with D perhaps matching TRBD1 (5 bases). Looked up from germline, CDR1 is SGHTA and CDR2 is FQGNSA. The CDR3 sequence is 15 residues long. Trimming took 1 base from V and 2 from J, leaving 10 bases between them. DNA for the CDR3: TGTGCCAGCAGCTTAGGGGGCGTACTCACAGATACGCAGTATTTT. Translating it yields CASSLGGVLTDTQYF.

The chain is built from TRBV7-2 and TRBJ2-3; 7 nucleotides line up with TRBD2. Germline lookup yields CDR1 SGHTA and CDR2 FQGNSA. With V trimmed by 1 base and J by 5 bases, 9 bases remained unmatched. CDR3 length: 16 amino acids. The CDR3 loop is CASSLVRGDGKDTQYF. CDR3 sequence (DNA): TGTGCCAGCAGCTTAGTCCGGGGGGATGGGAAAGATACGCAGTATTTT.

The rearrangement uses TRBV18 and TRBJ2-7; D gene ambiguous. V was trimmed by 2 bases and J by 2 bases, leaving 10 bases between them. The germline CDR1 and CDR2 sequences are KGHSH and LQKENI. The CDR3 covers 14 residues. CDR3 nucleotide sequence: TGTGCCAGCTCACCAAACCAGGACCCCTACGAGCAGTACTTC. Its protein product is CASSPNQDPYEQYF.

This clonotype was counted between two and nine times. The chain joins TRBV7-9 to TRBJ2-5; 7 bases align to TRBD2. The CDR3 has 14 residues. The ends lost 7 bases at V and 2 bases at J; junction bases unmatched: 7. Germline CDR1 and CDR2: SEHNR and FQNEAQ (reference sequence). CDR3 DNA: TGTGCCAGCACTTTTACGGGGGGACAAGAGACCCAGTACTTC. Its translation is CASTFTGGQETQYF.

The chain recombines TRBV6-6 with TRBJ1-5; a weak D match, TRBD1 (5 bases). The CDR3 loop spans 15 amino acids. CDR1 is MNHNY and CDR2 is SVGAGI in the germline V gene (reference sequence). Trimming shortened V by 2 bases and J by 2 bases, and 10 bases separated the two germline ends. The chain's CDR3 is CASSYLVQGNQPQHF. Written as DNA, the CDR3 is TGTGCCAGCAGTTACCTTGTACAGGGCAATCAGCCCCAGCATTTT.

In its sample, this clonotype was seen a few times. The V and J genes are TRBV20-1 and TRBJ1-4; 12 positions match TRBD1. This CDR3 contains 16 residues. V dropped 0 bases and J dropped 8; count of bases not matched to a gene: 7. Germline CDR1 DFQATT, CDR2 SNEGSKA (reference sequence). The CDR3 reads CSAREGQGAQTEKLFF. The CDR3 DNA is TGCAGTGCTAGAGAGGGACAGGGGGCGCAGACGGAAAAACTGTTTTTT.

V gene TRBV20-1 combines with J gene TRBJ2-1; 7 nucleotides match TRBD2. CDR3 length: 15 amino acids. Germline loops: CDR1 DFQATT, CDR2 SNEGSKA (reference sequence). V shed 0 bases and J 9 bases; nucleotides not matched to a gene: 11. The CDR3 spells CSAREGVGGYREQFF. Written as DNA, the CDR3 is TGCAGTGCTAGAGAGGGGGTCGGGGGGTACCGTGAGCAGTTCTTC.

This clonotype was observed a handful of times. This chain links TRBV14 with TRBJ2-6; the match to TRBD1 covers 10 bases. J was trimmed by 0 bases and V by 4 bases; bases with no gene match: 9. CDR1 SGHDN and CDR2 FVKESK come from the germline V gene. The CDR3 is 19 amino acids. CDR3 protein: CASSPPPGQGGSGANVLTF. Here the CDR3 DNA reads TGTGCCAGCAGCCCCCCCCCTGGACAGGGGGGCTCTGGGGCCAACGTCCTGACTTTC.

The chain combines TRBV20-1 with TRBJ2-3, with 10 nucleotides matching TRBD2. Germline V gives CDR1 DFQATT, CDR2 SNEGSKA (reference sequence). V was pared by 2 bases and J by 5 bases, with 10 bases of the junction left unmatched. The CDR3 has 16 amino acids. CDR3 residues: CSARSASGGWRDTQYF. For the CDR3, the DNA is TGCAGTGCTAGATCGGCTAGCGGGGGATGGAGAGATACGCAGTATTTT.

This clonotype was observed a handful of times. V usage is TRBV10-3 and J usage is TRBJ1-1, with D possibly matching TRBD1 (6 bases). The V gene's germline CDR1 is ENHRY and CDR2 SYGVKD. The ends were cut back, 9 bases at V and 0 bases at J, with 11 bases in the middle. This CDR3 spans 13 amino acids. The CDR3 bases are TGTGCCATTAGGACAGTTATGAACACTGAAGCTTTCTTT. This translates into CAIRTVMNTEAFF.

The V call is TRBV20-1, the J call TRBJ2-7, with 8 bases lining up with TRBD1. Germline CDR1 and CDR2: DFQATT and SNEGSKA (reference sequence). CDR3 length: 18 amino acids. The trim removed 5 bases at V and 2 bases at J, leaving 20 bases unmatched. CDR3 region: CSASGGGKRVGTTYEQYF. The CDR3 DNA reads as TGCAGTGCTTCAGGGGGCGGTAAACGGGTCGGGACCACCTACGAGCAGTACTTC.

This clonotype was seen many times. V gene TRBV5-5 combines with J gene TRBJ1-2; D not certain. Looked up from germline, CDR1 is SGHKS and CDR2 is YYEKEE (reference sequence). The CDR3 is 15 amino acids. Trimming pared 4 bases from V and 0 bases from J, leaving 13 bases between. CDR3 sequence: CASSPLWATNYGYTF. CDR3 nucleotides: TGTGCCAGCAGCCCCCTGTGGGCGACTAACTATGGCTACACCTTC.

The gene calls are TRBV21-1 and TRBJ2-5; the D call of TRBD1 is as the table states it, not checked on the DNA. TRBV21-1 is noted as a pseudogene. This CDR3 contains 19 residues. The CDR3 DNA reads TGTGCCAGCAGCACCTTGGGGGGACAGGGCATCATGTACCAAGAGACCCAGTACTTC. Residues: CASSTLGGQGIMYQETQYF.

The rearrangement uses TRBV12-3 or TRBV12-4 and TRBJ2-5; 9 bases fit TRBD2. V lost 4 bases, J lost 4 bases, and 13 bases stayed unmatched. The CDR3 sequence is 17 residues long. The CDR3: CASSYAIGAGGPETQYF. CDR3 DNA: TGTGCCAGCAGTTATGCAATCGGAGCGGGGGGTCCAGAGACCCAGTACTTC.

In nucleotides, the CDR3 is TGTGCCATCAGTGGGGGAGGCTCTGGAAACACCATATATTTT. It is translated as CAISGGGSGNTIYF. The V call is TRBV10-3, the J call TRBJ1-3; no firm D call. V shed 4 bases and J shed 0 bases, with 7 bases lying between them. The CDR3 extends over 14 amino acids. Per the germline V gene, CDR1 is ENHRY and CDR2 is SYGVKD.

The rearrangement links TRBV4-1 to TRBJ2-7; weak D call: TRBD2 (5 bases). Germline V gene data show CDR1 as MGHRA and CDR2 as YSYEKL. Trimming stripped 0 bases from V and 6 bases from J, with 9 bases between. This CDR3 has 13 residues. The CDR3 region is CASSQEQGLEQYF. DNA of the CDR3: TGCGCCAGCAGCCAAGAGCAAGGACTCGAGCAGTACTTC.

This chain connects TRBV12-3 or TRBV12-4 to TRBJ2-5; 11 nucleotides align to TRBD2. Germline trimming cut 5 bases from V and 6 bases from J; bases unmatched to any gene: 5. The CDR3 is 14 amino acids. The CDR3 spells CASSASGGTQTQYF. CDR3 nucleotides: TGTGCCAGCAGTGCTAGCGGGGGGACACAGACCCAGTACTTC.

The CDR3 nucleotides are TGTGCCAGCAGGCCGTGGGACGGGGCGAGGGCTGAAGCTTTCTTT. Its protein product is CASRPWDGARAEAFF. The chain couples TRBV11-2 to TRBJ1-1; weak D call: TRBD1 (5 bases). V was clipped by 6 bases and J by 6 bases, with 20 bases between them. The CDR3 spans 15 residues. Germline lookup yields CDR1 SGHAT and CDR2 FQNNGV.

This clonotype has more than one count but fewer than ten. This sequence joins TRBV20-1 and TRBJ2-7; 11 nucleotides agree with TRBD1. The V gene end was trimmed by 6 bases and the J gene end by 3 bases; junction bases not matched to a gene: 13. The CDR3 contains 16 residues. Looked up from germline, CDR1 is DFQATT and CDR2 is SNEGSKA (reference sequence). The DNA for the CDR3 is TGCAGTGCCACCTACCTGGACAGGGGGCCTCTCTACGAGCAGTACTTC. This codes for CSATYLDRGPLYEQYF.

This clonotype has more than one count but fewer than ten. This chain uses TRBV10-3 with TRBJ2-3; 7 bases are shared with TRBD2. After removal of 3 bases from V and 1 base from J, the junction contained 7 bases not matched to a gene. Germline CDR1 ENHRY, CDR2 SYGVKD. The CDR3 extends over 16 amino acids. The CDR3 DNA reads TGTGCCATCAGTGACCCCCCTACTAGCGGCACAGATACGCAGTATTTT. Encoded protein: CAISDPPTSGTDTQYF.